The 27 T cell receptor beta chains given below trace back to one sample, sequenced in a study of post-analysis software for immune sequencing data. Findings of the study overall: Controls showed lower frequencies than patients for roughly five TRBV segments, and TRBV5-6, TRBV5-1 and TRBV20-1 were among these.

Included in the TCR beta cDNA libraries were unique molecular identifiers. Via MiXCR, TCRdb re-called the PCR reads, giving one row per CDR3 protein. The sample includes 350,000 to 500,000 distinct CDR3 sequences, 30% to 45% seen only once; the top ten take 7.6%. These receptors have no identified antigens. The material sequenced was blood. These receptors were obtained from a girl aged 2 to 10 with multiple sclerosis.

This chain uses TRBV7-2 with TRBJ1-2, with D uncertain. The CDR3 is 13 residues long. Germline assignment: CDR1 SGHTA and CDR2 FQGNSA. V was pared by 5 bases and J by 8 bases, with 15 bases between. The CDR3 sequence: CASSLNRAWGYTF. CDR3 coding DNA: TGTGCCAGCAGCCTTAACCGGGCTTGGGGCTACACCTTC.

The chain employs TRBV4-3 and TRBJ2-7; 8 bases are a match to TRBD1. The DNA matches TRBJ2-5 better at its end, which makes the J call doubtful. The CDR3 is made up of 16 amino acids. Germline assignment: CDR1 LGHNA and CDR2 YSLEER. The CDR3 reads CASSQGGQGATETQYF. The CDR3 DNA is TGCGCCAGCAGCCAAGGAGGTCAGGGGGCGACGGAGACCCAGTACTTC.

The rearrangement links TRBV12-3 or TRBV12-4 to TRBJ1-6; D gene ambiguous. The V end was cut by 3 bases, the J end by 10 bases, with 10 bases between. This CDR3 spans 13 amino acids. In DNA, the CDR3 is TGTGCCAGCAGTTTCCAGGCCCGGTCACCCCTCCACTTT. This gives the protein CASSFQARSPLHF.

The rearrangement uses TRBV28 and TRBJ2-1; D not certain. The CDR3 loop spans 12 amino acids. Trimming took 5 bases from V and 8 from J, leaving 10 bases between them. The germline CDR1 and CDR2 sequences are MDHEN and SYDVKM. The CDR3 DNA reads as TGTGCCAGCAGTCTCCCGTCGGATGAGCAGTTCTTC. Amino acids: CASSLPSDEQFF.

This clonotype appeared a few times. This chain links TRBV10-3 with TRBJ2-7; 9 bases agree with TRBD1. The CDR3 loop spans 12 amino acids. CDR1 ENHRY and CDR2 SYGVKD come from the germline V gene. The V gene end was trimmed by 11 bases and the J gene end by 3 bases; junction bases not matched to a gene: 5. The CDR3 here is CAVGTGNYEQYF. The CDR3 DNA follows: TGTGCCGTCGGGACAGGGAACTACGAGCAGTACTTC.

V usage is TRBV15 and J usage is TRBJ2-1; the match to TRBD2 covers 11 bases. From germline, CDR1 is LNHNV and CDR2 YYDKDF (reference sequence). The ends lost 0 bases at V and 4 bases at J; junction bases unmatched: 8. This CDR3 is 18 amino acids long. The CDR3 sequence is CATSRDRLAGLPYNEQFF. In nucleotides, the CDR3 is TGTGCCACCAGCAGAGATCGACTAGCGGGGTTGCCTTACAATGAGCAGTTCTTC. Filled out from reference TRBV15 and TRBJ2-1, the complete variable domain reads DAMVIQNPRYQVTQFGKPVTLSCSQTLNHNVMYWYQQKSSQAPKLLFHYYDKDFNNEADTPDNFQSRRPNTSFCFLDIRSPGLGDTAMYLCATSRDRLAGLPYNEQFFGPGTRLTVL.

CDR3 in amino acids: CASSLVQASYNEQFF. The CDR3 nucleotides read TGTGCCAGCAGCTTAGTCCAGGCCTCCTACAATGAGCAGTTCTTC. This rearrangement joins TRBV7-3 to TRBJ2-1, with D uncertain. This CDR3 has 15 amino acids. Germline values: CDR1 SGHTA, CDR2 FQGTGA. The V end was cut by 2 bases, the J end by 0 bases, with 8 bases between.

The V and J genes are TRBV10-3 and TRBJ2-6; 9 nucleotides line up with TRBD1. V was pared by 4 bases and J by 0 bases, with 7 bases of the junction left unmatched. CDR3 length equals 18 residues. CDR1 and CDR2 from the germline V gene are ENHRY and SYGVKD. The CDR3 here is CAISATGGPPSGANVLTF. The CDR3 DNA reads as TGTGCCATCAGTGCGACAGGGGGTCCCCCCTCTGGGGCCAACGTCCTGACTTTC.

The chain is built from TRBV15 and TRBJ1-1, with 7 bases aligning to TRBD1. With 1 base clipped from V and 2 bases from J, the junction kept 7 bases outside the gene matches. The germline gives CDR1 LNHNV, CDR2 YYDKDF (reference sequence). CDR3 length equals 16 residues. CDR3 sequence reads: CATSRGGQAINTEAFF. CDR3 nucleotides: TGTGCCACCAGCAGAGGCGGACAGGCCATTAACACTGAAGCTTTCTTT.

The chain has TRBV20-1 and TRBJ2-1; possibly TRBD2 for D (6 bases). Trimming stripped 5 bases from V and 5 bases from J, with 22 bases between. The germline gives CDR1 DFQATT, CDR2 SNEGSKA (reference sequence). The CDR3 sequence is 16 residues long. The CDR3 here is CSAGPNTGLRNNEQFF. The CDR3 coding sequence is TGCAGTGCTGGTCCTAACACGGGACTCCGCAACAATGAGCAGTTCTTC.

The chain uses TRBV28 and TRBJ2-5, with 11 bases fitting TRBD1. This CDR3 has 13 residues. In germline, CDR1 is MDHEN, CDR2 SYDVKM. V lost 2 bases to trimming and J lost 8 bases; unmatched junction nucleotides: 1. The CDR3 sequence: CASSLGQGATQYF. In DNA, the CDR3 is TGTGCCAGCAGTTTAGGACAGGGGGCTACCCAGTACTTC.

The rearrangement uses TRBV4-1 and TRBJ2-3; D uncertain. Germline CDR1 and CDR2: MGHRA and YSYEKL. V was pared by 1 base and J by 6 bases, with 8 bases between. CDR3 length: 13 amino acids. The CDR3 nucleotides are TGCGCCAGCAGCCAAGGGTCTGCGGATACGCAGTATTTT. Translating it yields CASSQGSADTQYF.

CDR3 in DNA: TGTGCCAGCAGCTCCCATCTGGGCACTGAAGCTTTCTTT. It codes for CASSSHLGTEAFF. This chain joins TRBV7-2 and TRBJ1-1; D gene unclear. The CDR3 runs to 13 residues. The V gene lost 4 bases and the J gene lost 4 bases, with 10 bases spanning the gap. Germline V gene sequence: CDR1 SGHTA, CDR2 FQGNSA.

The CDR3 bases are TGTGCCAGCAGTTTAATGGGGCCCTATAGCAATCAGCCCCAGCATTTT. Amino acids: CASSLMGPYSNQPQHF. The V and J genes are TRBV27 and TRBJ1-5, with TRBD1 as a possible D gene (5 bases). Trimming took off 2 bases at V and 0 bases at J, with 11 bases between the two ends. Germline V CDR1 and CDR2: MNHEY, SMNVEV (reference sequence). The CDR3 contains 16 residues.

This clonotype turned up a few times. The rearrangement uses TRBV7-2 and TRBJ2-1, with a weak D call TRBD2 (5 bases). The CDR3 length is 13 residues. CDR1 and CDR2 (germline): SGHTA, FQGNSA. V was trimmed by 5 bases and J by 10 bases, leaving 15 bases between them. This CDR3 reads CASSPWGDSEQFF. The CDR3 nucleotides read TGTGCCAGCAGCCCCTGGGGAGATAGCGAGCAGTTCTTC.

Regarding this clonotype: A clone one base away is much larger, so this may be a read error. The chain links TRBV29-1 to TRBJ2-3; D gene uncertain. The end of the DNA fits TRBJ1-5 better, so the J call may be wrong. The CDR3 sequence is 14 residues long. Per the germline V gene, CDR1 is SQVTM and CDR2 is ANQGSEA. CDR3 nucleotides: TGCAGCGTTGAAGGGCAGAGACACACAGATACGCAGCATTTT. Its protein is CSVEGQRHTDTQHF.

The rearrangement joins TRBV5-8 to TRBJ1-1; the D is unclear. V lost 1 base, J lost 6 bases, and 10 bases lay in between. In germline, CDR1 is SGHTS, CDR2 YDEGEE. The CDR3 totals 13 residues. CDR3 amino acids: CASSLQLDAEAFF. The CDR3 DNA is TGTGCCAGCAGCTTGCAGTTAGATGCTGAAGCTTTCTTT.

J is TRBJ2-7 and V is TRBV5-1, with no clear D. The J call may be faulty, since TRBJ2-5 better matches the DNA end. This CDR3 is built from 12 residues. The germline CDR1 and CDR2 sequences are SGHRS and YFSETQ. The CDR3 region is CASSQLGETQYF. The CDR3 DNA reads as TGCGCCAGCAGCCAACTCGGCGAGACCCAGTACTTC.

In its sample, this clonotype was seen a few times. The chain uses TRBV7-9 and TRBJ2-5; D assignment may be TRBD1 or TRBD2 (5 bases each). The J call is uncertain, as TRBJ2-7 better fits the DNA end. The germline V gene encodes CDR1 SEHNR and CDR2 FQNEAQ (reference sequence). This CDR3 contains 17 residues. The CDR3 protein is CASSSPGRRGKNYEQYF. The CDR3 DNA reads TGTGCCAGCAGCTCCCCGGGACGGCGCGGAAAGAACTACGAGCAGTACTTC.

The CDR3 reads CASSLCCGLLLEGGYTF. CDR3 nucleotides: TGCGCCAGCAGCTTGTGTTGTGGCCTCCTCTTGGAAGGTGGCTACACCTTC. This chain links TRBV5-1 with TRBJ1-2; D gene uncertain. The length of the CDR3 is 17 residues. With 1 base removed from V and 7 bases from J, the gap between germline ends came to 23 bases. From germline, CDR1 is SGHRS and CDR2 YFSETQ.

The CDR3 sequence: CATSREGRTSIEQFF. CDR3 DNA sequence: TGTGCCACCAGCAGGGAGGGACGGACCTCAATTGAGCAGTTCTTC. The chain uses TRBV15 and TRBJ2-1, with D tentatively TRBD2 (6 bases). The CDR3 runs to 15 residues. V lost 3 bases and J 9 bases, leaving 18 bases between the germline ends. Germline V gene lookup returns CDR1 LNHNV and CDR2 YYDKDF (reference sequence).

Note on this clonotype: Compared with germline, one end of the junction differs, possibly owing to a read error. CDR3 sequence: CASSLVGVGRTLPYEQYF. The CDR3 nucleotides are TGTGCTAGCAGCTTAGTTGGGGTGGGCAGGACCCTTCCCTACGAGCAGTACTTC. The chain has TRBV7-7 and TRBJ2-4, with D uncertain. TRBJ2-7 matches the DNA end more closely, so the J call is doubtful. The CDR3 sequence is 18 residues long. The germline CDR1 and CDR2 sequences are SSHAT and FNYEAQ (reference sequence).

For the CDR3, the DNA is TGTGCCATCAGTGAGTCAAGGGGAGTCACGGCGGGGGCAAACAATGAGCAGTTCTTC. It specifies CAISESRGVTAGANNEQFF. V and J are TRBV10-3 and TRBJ2-1, with a tentative D call TRBD2 (7 bases). There are 19 residues in the CDR3. Trimming took 0 bases from V and 5 from J, leaving 23 bases between them. Looked up from germline, CDR1 is ENHRY and CDR2 is SYGVKD.

The chain uses TRBV6-6 and TRBJ1-2, with 11 positions matching TRBD1. Per the germline V gene, CDR1 is MNHNY and CDR2 is SVGAGI (reference sequence). The CDR3 extends over 17 amino acids. V lost 0 bases to trimming and J lost 8 bases; unmatched junction nucleotides: 11. The DNA for the CDR3 is TGTGCCAGCAGTTACTCGATGGGGACGGACAGGGGGCACGGCTACACCTTC. Encoded protein: CASSYSMGTDRGHGYTF.

This clonotype was picked up a small number of times. V and J are TRBV29-1 and TRBJ2-1; D is possibly TRBD1 (6 bases). Germline V CDR1 and CDR2: SQVTM, ANQGSEA. V shed 7 bases and J shed 5 bases, with 21 bases lying between them. CDR3 size: 15 residues. The CDR3 is CSGTHPGHQNNEQFF. Written as DNA, the CDR3 is TGCAGCGGCACTCACCCGGGACACCAGAACAATGAGCAGTTCTTC.

This clonotype was seen a handful of times. This chain uses TRBV20-1 with TRBJ2-5; weak D call: TRBD1 (5 bases). CDR1 and CDR2 from the germline V gene are DFQATT and SNEGSKA (reference sequence). The V end lost 5 bases, the J end lost 2 bases, and 15 bases lay between the germline ends. This CDR3 has 14 amino acids. The CDR3 region is CSAAPARGQETQYF. CDR3 bases: TGCAGTGCTGCCCCAGCAAGGGGACAAGAGACCCAGTACTTC.

The chain combines TRBV11-2 with TRBJ1-1, with a weak D call TRBD1 (5 bases). The ends were cut back, 4 bases at V and 0 bases at J, with 15 bases in the middle. Germline CDR1 and CDR2: SGHAT and FQNNGV. The CDR3 sequence is 16 residues long. This chain's CDR3 is CASSSRRQRMNTEAFF. The CDR3 DNA reads TGTGCCAGCAGCTCTCGAAGACAGAGAATGAACACTGAAGCTTTCTTT. The complete variable domain, with remaining parts taken from reference TRBV11-2 and TRBJ1-1, reads EAGVAQSPRYKIIEKRQSVAFWCNPISGHATLYWYQQILGQGPKLLIQFQNNGVVDDSQLPKDRFSAERLKGVDSTLKIQPAKLEDSAVYLCASSSRRQRMNTEAFFGQGTRLTVV.